This TCR beta chain was recovered during a study of blood T cell repertoires in COVID-19. This clone was picked up a small number of times. The assay was immunoSEQ multiplex PCR, and TCRdb's table has in-frame clones only and misses some. The sample yields 200,000 to 250,000 clones, 86% seen once. The clonotype originates from a woman between 45 and 60 years old who had recovered from COVID-19. Sequences were obtained from PBMCs or T cells enriched from blood (not recorded which).

The CDR3 loop is CASSAGRLSSGNTIYF. The CDR3 coding sequence is TGTGCCAGCAGTGCGGGACGTTTGAGCTCTGGAAACACCATATATTTT. The V gene is TRBV6-6, the J gene TRBJ1-3; possible D gene TRBD1, 5 bases. Germline CDR1 is MNHNY and CDR2 is SVGAGI (reference sequence). Deletions cut 5 bases from V and 0 bases from J, with 14 bases between. This CDR3 has 16 residues.